The 9 T cell receptor beta chains below all came from one sample that was sequenced in a study of OX40 agonist ivuxolimab in advanced cancers. Method: immunoSEQ multiplex PCR; TCRdb's copy keeps in-frame clones and lacks some. The sample has 95,000 to 150,000 clones; roughly 90% are singletons. The specimen comprised CD4+ or CD8+ T cells sorted from blood, sampled in a trial of the OX40 agonist ivuxolimab. Receptor source: an adult with an advanced solid tumor such as melanoma, head and neck, liver or kidney cancer.

The chain carries TRBV11-1 and TRBJ2-7; 7 bases map to TRBD2. Germline V gene data show CDR1 as SGHAT and CDR2 as FQDESV (reference sequence). This CDR3 region has 13 residues. V dropped 5 bases and J dropped 3; count of bases not matched to a gene: 4. Written as DNA, the CDR3 is TGTGCCAGCAGCCAACCTAGCGGCTACGAGCAGTACTTC. Protein sequence: CASSQPSGYEQYF.

J is TRBJ2-7 and V is TRBV6-5, with 9 bases lining up with TRBD2. Germline V gene lookup returns CDR1 MNHEY and CDR2 SVGAGI. The CDR3 has 14 residues. The V segment lost 7 bases and the J segment 3 bases; nucleotides outside the gene matches: 7. CDR3 region: CASMGTSRGYEQYF. The CDR3 DNA reads TGTGCCAGCATGGGGACTAGCAGAGGCTACGAGCAGTACTTC.

This chain links TRBV5-1 with TRBJ2-7; 10 nucleotides agree with TRBD1. Germline lookup yields CDR1 SGHRS and CDR2 YFSETQ. Trimming cost V 5 bases and J 2 bases; bases outside gene matches: 4. The CDR3 is 14 residues long. CDR3 protein: CASRPGQGTYEQYF. CDR3 bases: TGCGCCAGCAGGCCGGGACAGGGGACCTACGAGCAGTACTTC.

The chain links TRBV5-1 to TRBJ1-1; 11 nucleotides match TRBD1. The germline V gene has CDR1 SGHRS and CDR2 YFSETQ. The CDR3 is made up of 19 amino acids. V lost 1 base to trimming and J lost 1 base; unmatched junction nucleotides: 12. The DNA of the CDR3 is TGCGCCAGCAGCTTGAGCGTCCGGGACAGGGGGTTTTGGAACACTGAAGCTTTCTTT. Its protein is CASSLSVRDRGFWNTEAFF.

The gene calls are TRBV28 and TRBJ1-1; tentative D call: TRBD1 (6 bases). V shed 4 bases and J shed 0 bases, with 15 bases lying between them. CDR3 length: 16 residues. Germline CDR1 and CDR2: MDHEN and SYDVKM. The CDR3 region is CASSSLQGPMNTEAFF. CDR3 bases: TGTGCCAGCAGTTCCCTACAGGGACCTATGAACACTGAAGCTTTCTTT.

The chain carries TRBV6-1 and TRBJ2-1, with a weak D call TRBD2 (5 bases). Trimming stripped 2 bases from V and 6 bases from J, with 11 bases between. The CDR3 totals 14 residues. Germline assignment: CDR1 MNHNS and CDR2 SASEGT. Here the CDR3 reads CASSESGESNEQFF. The CDR3 nucleotides read TGTGCCAGCAGTGAATCTGGGGAGTCCAATGAGCAGTTCTTC.

The V gene is TRBV4-3, the J gene TRBJ1-4; TRBD1 agrees at 7 bases. V trimming: 5 bases; J trimming: 2 bases; junction bases outside the gene matches: 5. This CDR3 spans 15 amino acids. Germline assignment: CDR1 LGHNA and CDR2 YSLEER. Written as DNA, the CDR3 is TGCGCCAGCAGCAGGACAGGAGGGACTAATGAAAAACTGTTTTTT. Encoded protein: CASSRTGGTNEKLFF.

This chain links TRBV6-5 with TRBJ2-1; no firm D call. Germline V CDR1 and CDR2: MNHEY, SVGAGI. This CDR3 has 16 amino acids. V was pared by 0 bases and J by 2 bases, with 11 bases between. The CDR3 DNA follows: TGTGCCAGCAGTTACTCGGGGTCGGCTACCTACAATGAGCAGTTCTTC. It encodes CASSYSGSATYNEQFF.

This chain uses TRBV5-8 with TRBJ1-5, with TRBD1 as a possible D gene (5 bases). Germline V gene lookup returns CDR1 SGHTS and CDR2 YDEGEE. This CDR3 is 13 amino acids long. The V end lost 4 bases, the J end lost 4 bases, and 9 bases lay between the germline ends. The CDR3 region has the DNA TGTGCCAGCAGCCCCGACAGAAATCAGCCCCAGCATTTT. Protein product: CASSPDRNQPQHF.